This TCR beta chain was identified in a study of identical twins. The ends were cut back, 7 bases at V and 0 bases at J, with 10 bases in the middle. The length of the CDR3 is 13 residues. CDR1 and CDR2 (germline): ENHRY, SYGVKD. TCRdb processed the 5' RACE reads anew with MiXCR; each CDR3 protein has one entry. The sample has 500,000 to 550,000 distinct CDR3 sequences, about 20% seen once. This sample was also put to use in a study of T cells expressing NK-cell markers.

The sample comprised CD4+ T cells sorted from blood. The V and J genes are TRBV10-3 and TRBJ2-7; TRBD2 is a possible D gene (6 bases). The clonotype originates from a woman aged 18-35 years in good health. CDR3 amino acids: CAITGDSSYEQYF. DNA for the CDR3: TGTGCCATCACGGGGGACTCCTCCTACGAGCAGTACTTC.